Listed below are T cell receptor beta chains from one sample, sequenced in a study of somatic mutations in cytotoxic T cells in rheumatoid arthritis. Assay: immunoSEQ multiplex PCR; the TCRdb copy retains only in-frame clones and omits some. The sample holds just under 30,000 clones, around 86% seen once. Sequenced sample: CD8+ T cells sorted from blood. These TCRs come from an adult with rheumatoid arthritis. Each CDR3 is given without its conserved first and last residue.

v_gene	j_gene	CDR3aa
TRBV6-5	TRBJ1-4	ASSYSGAQSEKLF
TRBV7-8	TRBJ1-5	ASSQDSNSNQPQH
TRBV29-1	TRBJ2-1	SVEVASSYNEQF
TRBV27	TRBJ2-7	ASSLFASSVQY
TRBV2	TRBJ1-4	ASSESQSATNEKLF
TRBV11-2	TRBJ2-1	ASSSLGLSDEQF
TRBV4-1	TRBJ2-3	ASSQDPLAGTTDTQY
TRBV11-1	TRBJ2-2	ASSKTGANTGELF
TRBV29-1	TRBJ2-3	SVEGLAGGDTQY
TRBV5-4	TRBJ1-2	ASSPQDLYGYT
TRBV30	TRBJ1-2	AWIRDPGGRNGYT
TRBV4-1	TRBJ2-1	ASSSGGGALGRTYNEQF
TRBV15	TRBJ2-2	ATSRTGGTGELF
TRBV4-1	TRBJ1-2	ASSPGTGSYGYT
TRBV27	TRBJ2-7	ASSLSGQSYEQY
TRBV5-5	TRBJ1-2	ASRPPGTGHYGYT
TRBV30	TRBJ1-4	AWSVLREREKLF
TRBV7-7	TRBJ2-2	ASSIGDAGELF
TRBV6-5	TRBJ2-7	ASSPSLWSYEQY
TRBV21-1	TRBJ2-7	ASSTKSFDPSCEQY
TRBV11-2	TRBJ2-7	ASSLAGYEQY
TRBV4-1	TRBJ2-3	ASSQGDGPDTQY
TRBV4-1	TRBJ2-6	ASRGSGANVLT
TRBV7-9	TRBJ2-1	ASSILGTSGIYSNEQF
TRBV7-2	TRBJ1-2	ASSLYPDGASNYGYT
TRBV28	TRBJ2-3	ASSFSSGSTDTQY
TRBV7-6	TRBJ2-1	ASSLSAPNEQF
TRBV7-2	TRBJ2-1	ASSSTGGAYNEQF
TRBV5-1	TRBJ2-7	ASSLEVGYSYEQY
TRBV6-1	TRBJ1-5	AIRWGAYSNQPQH
TRBV7-8	TRBJ2-6	ASSVRDSFSGANVLT
TRBV27	TRBJ2-1	ASSSTYNEQF
TRBV9	TRBJ2-2	ASSVDRLANTGELF
TRBV7-6	TRBJ1-5	ASSSGQPNQPQH
TRBV4-3	TRBJ2-5	ASSQDRAMLLGTQY
TRBV4-1	TRBJ1-2	ASSPAGQGADYGYT
TRBV11-2	TRBJ2-7	ASSLAGGRAFEQY
TRBV29-1	TRBJ2-7	SVGGLAGGQLYEQY
TRBV7-9	TRBJ2-5	ASSSLRVFIQETQY
TRBV7-3	TRBJ1-1	ASSSGTTGFNTEAF
TRBV7-9	TRBJ2-1	ASSSSSGGTSDEQF
TRBV29-1	TRBJ2-2	SVGHPRTGELF
TRBV30	TRBJ2-1	AWSVGQGNNEQF
TRBV28	TRBJ2-3	ASSLFGGGEGDTQY
TRBV30	TRBJ2-1	ARAGGLYNEQF
TRBV29-1	TRBJ2-5	SVSIAGEETQY
TRBV27	TRBJ2-3	ASSFTTTMAQY
TRBV4-1	TRBJ2-7	ASSQDRTGSYEQY
TRBV7-9	TRBJ2-1	ASSWDSTYNEQF
TRBV5-1	TRBJ2-5	ASSTGQQETQY
TRBV28	TRBJ1-2	ASSPRGMRGYT
TRBV12-2	TRBJ1-5	ASRFGQQNQPQH
TRBV4-1	TRBJ1-4	ASSRRPTRELEEKLF